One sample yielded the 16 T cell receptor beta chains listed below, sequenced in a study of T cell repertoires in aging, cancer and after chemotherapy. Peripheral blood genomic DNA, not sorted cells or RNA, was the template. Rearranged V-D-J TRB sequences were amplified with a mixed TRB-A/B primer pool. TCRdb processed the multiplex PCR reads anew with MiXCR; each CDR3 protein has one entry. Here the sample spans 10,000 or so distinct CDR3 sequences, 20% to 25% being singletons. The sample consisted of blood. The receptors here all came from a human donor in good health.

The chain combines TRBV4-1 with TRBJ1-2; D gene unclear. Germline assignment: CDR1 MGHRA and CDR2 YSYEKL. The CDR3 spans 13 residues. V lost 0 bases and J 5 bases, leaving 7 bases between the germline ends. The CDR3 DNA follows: TGCGCCAGCAGCCAAGATCGCGGGTATGGCTACACCTTC. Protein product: CASSQDRGYGYTF.

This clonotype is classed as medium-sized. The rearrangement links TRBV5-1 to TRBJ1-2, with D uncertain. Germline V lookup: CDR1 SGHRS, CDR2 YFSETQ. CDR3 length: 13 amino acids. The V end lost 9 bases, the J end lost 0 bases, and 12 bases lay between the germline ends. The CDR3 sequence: CATRTAANYGYTF. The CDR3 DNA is TGCGCCACTAGGACCGCCGCTAACTATGGCTACACCTTC. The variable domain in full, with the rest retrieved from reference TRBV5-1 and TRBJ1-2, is KAGVTQTPRYLIKTRGQQVTLSCSPISGHRSVSWYQQTPGQGLQFLFEYFSETQRNKGNFPGRFSGRQFSNSRSEMNVSTLELGDSALYLCATRTAANYGYTFGSGTRLTVV.

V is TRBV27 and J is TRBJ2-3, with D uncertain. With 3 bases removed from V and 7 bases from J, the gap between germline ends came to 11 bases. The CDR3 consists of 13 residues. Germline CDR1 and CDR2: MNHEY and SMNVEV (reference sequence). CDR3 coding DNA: TGTGCCAGCAGTTTGAGCGAGGTGTATACGCAGTATTTT. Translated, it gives CASSLSEVYTQYF.

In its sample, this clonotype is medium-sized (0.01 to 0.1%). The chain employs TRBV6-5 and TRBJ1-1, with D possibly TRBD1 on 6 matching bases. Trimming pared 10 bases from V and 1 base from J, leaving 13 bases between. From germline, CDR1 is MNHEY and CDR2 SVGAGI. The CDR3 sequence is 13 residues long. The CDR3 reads CATRTVPNTEAFF. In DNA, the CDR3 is TGTGCCACCAGGACAGTTCCGAACACTGAAGCTTTCTTT.

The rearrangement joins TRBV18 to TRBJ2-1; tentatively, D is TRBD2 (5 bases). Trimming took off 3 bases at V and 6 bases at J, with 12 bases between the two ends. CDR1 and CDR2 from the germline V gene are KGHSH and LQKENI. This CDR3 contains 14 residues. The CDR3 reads CASSPSRDSNEQFF. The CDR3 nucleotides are TGTGCCAGCTCACCTTCCCGGGATTCCAATGAGCAGTTCTTC.

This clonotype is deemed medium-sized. The DNA for the CDR3 is TGTGCCTGGAGTTCTGGGGGAGGCACTGAAGCTTTCTTT. The encoded protein is CAWSSGGGTEAFF. The V and J genes are TRBV30 and TRBJ1-1; maybe TRBD1 (5 bases). V was clipped by 2 bases and J by 4 bases, with 11 bases between them. CDR1 is GTSNPN, CDR2 SVGIG, per germline (reference sequence). The CDR3 is made up of 13 amino acids.

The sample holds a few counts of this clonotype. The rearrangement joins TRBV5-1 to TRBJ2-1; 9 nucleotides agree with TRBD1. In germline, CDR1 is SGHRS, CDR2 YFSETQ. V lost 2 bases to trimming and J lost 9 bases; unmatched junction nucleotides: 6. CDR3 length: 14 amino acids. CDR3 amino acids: CASSFRDRVPEQFF. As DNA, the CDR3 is TGCGCCAGCAGCTTCCGGGACAGGGTACCTGAGCAGTTCTTC.

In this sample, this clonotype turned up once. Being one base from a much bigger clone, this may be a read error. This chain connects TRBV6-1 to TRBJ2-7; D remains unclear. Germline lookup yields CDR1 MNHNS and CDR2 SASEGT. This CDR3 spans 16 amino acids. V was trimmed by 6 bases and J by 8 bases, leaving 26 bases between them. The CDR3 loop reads CASSHINGSQPRKQYF. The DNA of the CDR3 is TGTGCCAGCAGCCACATAAACGGGTCTCAACCGCGCAAGCAGTACTTC.

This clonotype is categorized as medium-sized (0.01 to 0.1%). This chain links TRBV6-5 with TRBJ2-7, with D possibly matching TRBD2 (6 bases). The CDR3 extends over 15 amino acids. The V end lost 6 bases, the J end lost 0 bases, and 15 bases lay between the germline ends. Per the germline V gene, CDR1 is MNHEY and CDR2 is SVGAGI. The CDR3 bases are TGTGCCAGCAGCCCGGGGCGGGATTACTCCTACGAGCAGTACTTC. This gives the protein CASSPGRDYSYEQYF.

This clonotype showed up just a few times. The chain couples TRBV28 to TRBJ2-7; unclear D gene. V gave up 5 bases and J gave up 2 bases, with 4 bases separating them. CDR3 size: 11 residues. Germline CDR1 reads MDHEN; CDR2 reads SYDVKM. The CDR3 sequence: CASSAPYEQYF. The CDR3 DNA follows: TGTGCCAGCAGTGCCCCCTACGAGCAGTACTTC.

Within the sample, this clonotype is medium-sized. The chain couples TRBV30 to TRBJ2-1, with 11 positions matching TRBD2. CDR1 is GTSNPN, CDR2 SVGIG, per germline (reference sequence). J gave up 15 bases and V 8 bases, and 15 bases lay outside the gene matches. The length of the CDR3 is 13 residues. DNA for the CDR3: TGTGCCCGGGACCGGAGCCTAGCGGGAGGTCTGTTCTTC. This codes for CARDRSLAGGLFF.

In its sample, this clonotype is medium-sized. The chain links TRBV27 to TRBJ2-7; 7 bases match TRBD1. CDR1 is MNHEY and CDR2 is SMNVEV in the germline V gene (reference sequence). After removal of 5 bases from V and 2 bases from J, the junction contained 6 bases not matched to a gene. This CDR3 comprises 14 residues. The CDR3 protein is CASSRRTGAYEQYF. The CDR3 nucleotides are TGTGCCAGCAGTCGACGGACAGGCGCCTACGAGCAGTACTTC.

This CDR3 is CASSPGVSGNTIYF. The CDR3 DNA reads as TGTGCCAGCAGCCCAGGGGTGTCGGGAAACACCATATATTTT. The chain uses TRBV9 and TRBJ1-3, with D perhaps TRBD1 (6 bases). The CDR3 is made up of 14 amino acids. Germline CDR1 SGDLS, CDR2 YYNGEE. V gave up 4 bases and J gave up 4 bases, with 12 bases separating them.

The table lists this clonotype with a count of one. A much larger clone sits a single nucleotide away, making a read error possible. CDR3 sequence reads: CSARDGRDFEKLFF. CDR3 nucleotide sequence: TGCAGTGCTAGAGATGGCAGGGATTTTGAAAAACTGTTTTTT. The chain links TRBV20-1 to TRBJ1-4; the D gene is possibly TRBD1 (5 bases). Germline V CDR1 and CDR2: DFQATT, SNEGSKA (reference sequence). The CDR3 extends over 14 amino acids. V shed 0 bases and J shed 7 bases, with 12 bases lying between them.

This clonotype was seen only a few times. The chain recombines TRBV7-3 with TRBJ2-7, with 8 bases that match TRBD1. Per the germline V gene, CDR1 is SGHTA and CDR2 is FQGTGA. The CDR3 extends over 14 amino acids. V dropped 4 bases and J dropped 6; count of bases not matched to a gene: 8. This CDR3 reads CASSSLGQGSEQYF. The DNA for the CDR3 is TGTGCCAGCAGCTCCCTAGGACAGGGTAGCGAGCAGTACTTC.

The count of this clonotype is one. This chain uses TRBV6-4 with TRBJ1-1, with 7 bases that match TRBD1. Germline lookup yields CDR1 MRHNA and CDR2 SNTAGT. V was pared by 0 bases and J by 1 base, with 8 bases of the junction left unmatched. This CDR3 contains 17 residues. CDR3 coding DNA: TGTGCCAGCAGTGACTCGAATGACAGGGTGGCGAACACTGAAGCTTTCTTT. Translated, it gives CASSDSNDRVANTEAFF.